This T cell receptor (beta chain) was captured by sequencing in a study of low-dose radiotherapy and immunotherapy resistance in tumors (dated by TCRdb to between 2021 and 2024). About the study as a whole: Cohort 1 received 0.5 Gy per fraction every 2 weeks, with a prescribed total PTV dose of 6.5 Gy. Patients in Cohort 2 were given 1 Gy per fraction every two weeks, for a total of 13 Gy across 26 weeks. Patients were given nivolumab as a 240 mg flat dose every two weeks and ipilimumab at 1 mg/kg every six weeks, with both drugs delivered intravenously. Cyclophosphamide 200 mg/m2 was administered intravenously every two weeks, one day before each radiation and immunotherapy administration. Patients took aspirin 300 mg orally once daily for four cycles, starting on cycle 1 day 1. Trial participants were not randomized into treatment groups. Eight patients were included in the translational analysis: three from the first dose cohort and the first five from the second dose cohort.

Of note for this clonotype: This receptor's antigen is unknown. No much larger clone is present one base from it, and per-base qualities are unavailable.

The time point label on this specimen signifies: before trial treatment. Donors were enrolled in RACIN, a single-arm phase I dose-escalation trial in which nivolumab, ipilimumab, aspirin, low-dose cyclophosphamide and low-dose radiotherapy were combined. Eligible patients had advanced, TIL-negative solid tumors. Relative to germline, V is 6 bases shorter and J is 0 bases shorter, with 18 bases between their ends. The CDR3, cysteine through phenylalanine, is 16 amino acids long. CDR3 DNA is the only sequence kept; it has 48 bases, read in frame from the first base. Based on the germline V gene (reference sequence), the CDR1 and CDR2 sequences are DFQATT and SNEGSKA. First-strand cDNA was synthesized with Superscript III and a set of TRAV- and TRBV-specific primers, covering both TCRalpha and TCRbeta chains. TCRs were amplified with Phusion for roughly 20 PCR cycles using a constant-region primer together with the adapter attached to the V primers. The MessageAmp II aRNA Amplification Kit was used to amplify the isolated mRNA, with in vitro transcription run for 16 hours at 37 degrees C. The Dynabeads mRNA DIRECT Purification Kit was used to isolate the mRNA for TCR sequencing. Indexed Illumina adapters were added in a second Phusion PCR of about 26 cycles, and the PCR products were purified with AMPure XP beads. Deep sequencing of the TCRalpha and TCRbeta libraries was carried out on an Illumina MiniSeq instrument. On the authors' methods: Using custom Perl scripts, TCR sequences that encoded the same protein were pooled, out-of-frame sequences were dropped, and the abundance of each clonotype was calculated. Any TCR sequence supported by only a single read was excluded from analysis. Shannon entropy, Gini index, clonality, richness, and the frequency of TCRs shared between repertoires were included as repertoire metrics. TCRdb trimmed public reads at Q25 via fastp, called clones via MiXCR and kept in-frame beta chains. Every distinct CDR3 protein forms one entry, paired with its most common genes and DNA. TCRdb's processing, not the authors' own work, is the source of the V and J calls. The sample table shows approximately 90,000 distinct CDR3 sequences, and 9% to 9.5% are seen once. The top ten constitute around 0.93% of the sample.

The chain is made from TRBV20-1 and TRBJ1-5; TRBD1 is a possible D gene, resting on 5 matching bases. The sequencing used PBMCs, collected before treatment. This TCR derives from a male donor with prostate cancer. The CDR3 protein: CSAEEVQGNSNQPQHF. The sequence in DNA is TGCAGTGCCGAGGAGGTGCAGGGAAATAGCAATCAGCCCCAGCATTTT.